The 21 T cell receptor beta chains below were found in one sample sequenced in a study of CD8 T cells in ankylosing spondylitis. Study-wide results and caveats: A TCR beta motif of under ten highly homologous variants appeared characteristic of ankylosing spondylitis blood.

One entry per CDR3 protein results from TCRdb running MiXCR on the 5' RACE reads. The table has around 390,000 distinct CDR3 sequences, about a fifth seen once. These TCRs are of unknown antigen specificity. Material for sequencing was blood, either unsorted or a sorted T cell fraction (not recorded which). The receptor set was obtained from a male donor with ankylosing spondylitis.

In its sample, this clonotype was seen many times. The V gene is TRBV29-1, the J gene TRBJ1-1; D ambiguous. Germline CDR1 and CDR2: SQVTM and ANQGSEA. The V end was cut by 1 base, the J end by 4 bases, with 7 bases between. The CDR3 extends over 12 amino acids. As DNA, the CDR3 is TGCAGCGTTGAAGGGCCAGGCACTGAAGCTTTCTTT. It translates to CSVEGPGTEAFF.

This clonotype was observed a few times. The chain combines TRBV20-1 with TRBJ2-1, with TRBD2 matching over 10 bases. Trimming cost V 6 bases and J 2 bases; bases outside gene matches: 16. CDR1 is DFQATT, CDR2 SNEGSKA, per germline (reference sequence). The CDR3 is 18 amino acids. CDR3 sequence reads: CSAMTIAGGPNTYNEQFF. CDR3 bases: TGCAGTGCGATGACTATAGCGGGAGGCCCGAATACCTACAATGAGCAGTTCTTC.

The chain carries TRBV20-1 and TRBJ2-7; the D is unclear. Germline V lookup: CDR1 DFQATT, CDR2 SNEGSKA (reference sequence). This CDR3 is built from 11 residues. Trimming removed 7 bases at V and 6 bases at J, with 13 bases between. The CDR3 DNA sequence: TGCAGTGTCGGCATCGTGGGCGAGCAGTACTTC. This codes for CSVGIVGEQYF.

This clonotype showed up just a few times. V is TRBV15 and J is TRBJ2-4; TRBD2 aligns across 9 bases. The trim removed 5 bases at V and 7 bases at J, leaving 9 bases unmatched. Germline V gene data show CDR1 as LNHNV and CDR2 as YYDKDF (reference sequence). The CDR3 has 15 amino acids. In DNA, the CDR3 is TGTGCCACCAGCCTATTCGGCGGGACTAGCAACATTCAGTACTTC. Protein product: CATSLFGGTSNIQYF.

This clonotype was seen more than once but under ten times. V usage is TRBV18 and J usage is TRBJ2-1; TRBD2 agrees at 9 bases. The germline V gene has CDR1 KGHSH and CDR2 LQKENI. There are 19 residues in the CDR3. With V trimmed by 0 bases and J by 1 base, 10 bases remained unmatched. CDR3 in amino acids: CASSPPGGSGSGSYNEQFF. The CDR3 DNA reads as TGTGCCAGCTCACCACCGGGGGGTAGCGGGAGTGGATCCTACAATGAGCAGTTCTTC.

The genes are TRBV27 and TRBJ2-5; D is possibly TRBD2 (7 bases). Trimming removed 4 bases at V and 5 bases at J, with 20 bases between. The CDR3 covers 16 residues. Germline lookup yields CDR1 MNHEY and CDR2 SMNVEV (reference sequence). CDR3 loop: CASSYHPPGGGETQYF. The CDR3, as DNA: TGTGCCAGCAGTTACCACCCCCCGGGGGGCGGTGAGACCCAGTACTTC.

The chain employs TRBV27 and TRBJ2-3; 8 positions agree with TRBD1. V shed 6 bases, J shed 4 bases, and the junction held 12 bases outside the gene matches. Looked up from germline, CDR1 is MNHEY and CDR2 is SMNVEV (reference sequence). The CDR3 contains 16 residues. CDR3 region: CASSLETGDPPDTQYF. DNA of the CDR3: TGTGCCAGCAGCTTGGAGACAGGGGATCCCCCAGATACGCAGTATTTT.

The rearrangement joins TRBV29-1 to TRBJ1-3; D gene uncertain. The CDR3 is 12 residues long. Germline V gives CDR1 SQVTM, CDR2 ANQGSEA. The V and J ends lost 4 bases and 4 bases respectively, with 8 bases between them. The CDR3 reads CSVGATGNTIYF. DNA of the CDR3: TGCAGCGTTGGTGCGACCGGAAACACCATATATTTT.

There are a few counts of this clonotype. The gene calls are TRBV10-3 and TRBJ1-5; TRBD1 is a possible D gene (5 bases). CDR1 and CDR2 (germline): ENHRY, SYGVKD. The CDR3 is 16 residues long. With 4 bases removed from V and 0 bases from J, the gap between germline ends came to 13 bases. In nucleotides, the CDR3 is TGTGCCATCAGTGCTGGGGGAACTTATAGCAATCAGCCCCAGCATTTT. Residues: CAISAGGTYSNQPQHF.

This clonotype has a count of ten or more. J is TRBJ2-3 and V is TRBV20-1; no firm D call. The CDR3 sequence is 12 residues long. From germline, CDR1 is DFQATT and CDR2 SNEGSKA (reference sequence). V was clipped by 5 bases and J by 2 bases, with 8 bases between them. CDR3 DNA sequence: TGCAGTGCTCCCACCTCCACAGATACGCAGTATTTT. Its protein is CSAPTSTDTQYF.

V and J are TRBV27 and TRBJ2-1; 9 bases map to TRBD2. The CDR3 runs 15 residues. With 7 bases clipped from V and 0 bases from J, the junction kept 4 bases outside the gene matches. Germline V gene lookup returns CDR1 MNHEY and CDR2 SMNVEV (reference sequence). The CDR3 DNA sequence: TGTGCCAGCAAGAGTAGCGGGAGCTCCTACAATGAGCAGTTCTTC. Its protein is CASKSSGSSYNEQFF.

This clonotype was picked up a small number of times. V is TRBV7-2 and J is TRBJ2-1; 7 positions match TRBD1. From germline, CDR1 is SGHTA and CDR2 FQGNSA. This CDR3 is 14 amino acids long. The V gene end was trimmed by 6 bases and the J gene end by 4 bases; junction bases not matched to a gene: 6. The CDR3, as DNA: TGTGCCAGCAGGCCGGGACAGACTTACAATGAGCAGTTCTTC. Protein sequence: CASRPGQTYNEQFF.

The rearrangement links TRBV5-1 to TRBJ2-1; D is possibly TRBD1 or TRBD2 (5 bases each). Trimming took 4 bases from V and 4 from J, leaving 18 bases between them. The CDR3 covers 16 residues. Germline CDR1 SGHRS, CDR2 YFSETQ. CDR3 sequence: CASSQGLGVSYNEQFF. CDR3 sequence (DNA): TGCGCCAGCAGCCAGGGCCTCGGGGTCTCATACAATGAGCAGTTCTTC.

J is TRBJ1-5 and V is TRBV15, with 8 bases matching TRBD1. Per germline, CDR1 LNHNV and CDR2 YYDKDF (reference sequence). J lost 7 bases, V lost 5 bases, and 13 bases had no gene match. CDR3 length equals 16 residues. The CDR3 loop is CATSLTGVKGGQPQHF. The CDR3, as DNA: TGTGCCACCAGCTTGACAGGGGTTAAGGGTGGCCAGCCCCAGCATTTT.

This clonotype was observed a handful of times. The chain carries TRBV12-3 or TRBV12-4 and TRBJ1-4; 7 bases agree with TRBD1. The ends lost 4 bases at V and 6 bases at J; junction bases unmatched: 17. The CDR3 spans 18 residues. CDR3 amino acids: CASSSGDSPSNAHEKLFF. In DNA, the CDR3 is TGTGCCAGCAGTTCCGGGGACAGCCCCTCAAATGCCCATGAAAAACTGTTTTTT.

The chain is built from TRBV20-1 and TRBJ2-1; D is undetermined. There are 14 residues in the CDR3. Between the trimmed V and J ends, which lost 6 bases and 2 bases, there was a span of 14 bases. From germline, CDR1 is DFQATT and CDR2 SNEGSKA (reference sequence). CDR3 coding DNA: TGCAGTGCCGAAGCAGCCGAAGCCTACAATGAGCAGTTCTTC. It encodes CSAEAAEAYNEQFF.

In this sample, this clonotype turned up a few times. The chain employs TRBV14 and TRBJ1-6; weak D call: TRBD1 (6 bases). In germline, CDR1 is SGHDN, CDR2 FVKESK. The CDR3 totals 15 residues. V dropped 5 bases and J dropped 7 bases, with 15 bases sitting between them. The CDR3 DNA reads TGTGCCAGCAGCGGGCAGGGGACCAGAAATTCACCCCTCCACTTT. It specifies CASSGQGTRNSPLHF. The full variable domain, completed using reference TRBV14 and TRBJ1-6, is EAGVTQFPSHSVIEKGQTVTLRCDPISGHDNLYWYRRVMGKEIKFLLHFVKESKQDESGMPNNRFLAERTGGTYSTLKVQPAELEDSGVYFCASSGQGTRNSPLHFGNGTRLTVT.

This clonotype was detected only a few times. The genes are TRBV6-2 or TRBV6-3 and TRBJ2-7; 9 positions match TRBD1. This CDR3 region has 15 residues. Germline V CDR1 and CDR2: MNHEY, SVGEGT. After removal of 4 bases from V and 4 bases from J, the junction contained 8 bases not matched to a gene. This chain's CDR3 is CASSLYGQGIYEQYF. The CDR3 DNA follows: TGTGCCAGCAGTTTATATGGACAGGGGATATACGAGCAGTACTTC.

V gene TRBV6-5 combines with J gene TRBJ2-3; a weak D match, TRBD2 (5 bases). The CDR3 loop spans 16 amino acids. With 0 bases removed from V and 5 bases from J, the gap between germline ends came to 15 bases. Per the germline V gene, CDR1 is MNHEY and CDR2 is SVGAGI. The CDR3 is CASSYSLYGRGDTQYF. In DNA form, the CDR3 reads TGTGCCAGCAGTTACTCGCTGTACGGACGGGGAGATACGCAGTATTTT.

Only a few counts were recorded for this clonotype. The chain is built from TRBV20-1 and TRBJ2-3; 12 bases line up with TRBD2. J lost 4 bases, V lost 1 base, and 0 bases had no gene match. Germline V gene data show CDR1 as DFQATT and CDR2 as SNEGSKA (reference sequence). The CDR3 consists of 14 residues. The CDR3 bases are TGCAGTGCTAGAGGACTAGCGGGAGCAGATACGCAGTATTTT. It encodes CSARGLAGADTQYF.

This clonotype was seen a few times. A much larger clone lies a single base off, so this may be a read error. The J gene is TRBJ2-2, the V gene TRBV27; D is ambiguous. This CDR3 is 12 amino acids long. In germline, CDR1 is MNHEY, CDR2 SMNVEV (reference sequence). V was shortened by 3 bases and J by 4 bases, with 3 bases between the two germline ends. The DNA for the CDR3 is TGTGCCAGCAGTTTCATCACCGGGGAGCTGTTTTTT. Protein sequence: CASSFITGELFF.